The source of this TCR beta chain is a study of post-analysis software for immune sequencing data. Study-level information: Disease trajectories encompassed relapsing-remitting, secondary progressive and progressive-relapsing multiple sclerosis.

Study-wide findings and caveats: Samples from a shared batch, those prepared together, strongly co-clustered by F measure. The study found significantly lower normalized Chao1 diversity in multiple sclerosis patients than in controls.

A few counts support this clonotype. The antigen remains unidentified. The authors incorporated unique molecular identifiers into the TCR beta cDNA libraries. When about 0.9 to 10 million T cells were used, they gave a few hundred thousand cDNA molecules. One entry per CDR3 protein results from TCRdb running MiXCR on the PCR reads. The sample lists over 300,000 distinct CDR3 sequences, approximately 38% seen once, with 13% in the top ten. The sample was blood. The clonotype was recovered from a girl between 5 and 17 years old with multiple sclerosis.

The CDR3 bases are TGTGCCAGCAGCTTAATTGGGACAGGGGCAGGGGGCTACACCTTC. This codes for CASSLIGTGAGGYTF. The V and J genes are TRBV7-3 and TRBJ1-2; 10 bases are shared with TRBD1. With 1 base clipped from V and 8 bases from J, the junction kept 7 bases outside the gene matches. Germline CDR1 and CDR2: SGHTA and FQGTGA. The CDR3 consists of 15 residues. The full variable domain, in which reference TRBV7-3 and TRBJ1-2 provide the parts outside the CDR3, is GAGVSQTPSNKVTEKGKYVELRCDPISGHTALYWYRQSLGQGPEFLIYFQGTGAADDSGLPNDRFFAVRPEGSVSTLKIQRTERGDSAVYLCASSLIGTGAGGYTFGSGTRLTVV.